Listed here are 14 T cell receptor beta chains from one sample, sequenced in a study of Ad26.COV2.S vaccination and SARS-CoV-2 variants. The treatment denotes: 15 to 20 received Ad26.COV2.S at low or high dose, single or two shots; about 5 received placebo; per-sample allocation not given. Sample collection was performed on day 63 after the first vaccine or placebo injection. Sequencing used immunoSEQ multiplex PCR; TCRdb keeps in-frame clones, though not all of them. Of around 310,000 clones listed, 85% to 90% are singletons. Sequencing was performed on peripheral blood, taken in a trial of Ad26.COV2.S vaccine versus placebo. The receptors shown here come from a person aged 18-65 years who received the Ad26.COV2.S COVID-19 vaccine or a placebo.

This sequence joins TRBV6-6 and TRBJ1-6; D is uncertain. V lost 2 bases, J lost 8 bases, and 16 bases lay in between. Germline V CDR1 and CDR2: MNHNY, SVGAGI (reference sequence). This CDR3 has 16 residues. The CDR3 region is CASSYGWGSLHSPLHF. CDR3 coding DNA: TGTGCCAGCAGTTACGGCTGGGGATCTCTTCATTCACCCCTCCACTTT.

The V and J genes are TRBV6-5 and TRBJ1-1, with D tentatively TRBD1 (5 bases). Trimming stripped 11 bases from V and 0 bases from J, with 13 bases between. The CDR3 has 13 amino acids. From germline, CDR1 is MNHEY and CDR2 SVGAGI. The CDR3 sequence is CAVTDSMNTEAFF. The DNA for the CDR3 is TGTGCCGTTACTGACAGCATGAACACTGAAGCTTTCTTT.

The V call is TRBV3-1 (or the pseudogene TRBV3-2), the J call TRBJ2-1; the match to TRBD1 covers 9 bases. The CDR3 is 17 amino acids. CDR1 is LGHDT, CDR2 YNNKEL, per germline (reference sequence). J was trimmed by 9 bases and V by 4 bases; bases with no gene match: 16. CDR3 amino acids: CASSPPIGTGISGEQFF. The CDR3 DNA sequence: TGTGCCAGCAGCCCCCCTATAGGGACAGGGATTAGTGGTGAGCAGTTCTTC.

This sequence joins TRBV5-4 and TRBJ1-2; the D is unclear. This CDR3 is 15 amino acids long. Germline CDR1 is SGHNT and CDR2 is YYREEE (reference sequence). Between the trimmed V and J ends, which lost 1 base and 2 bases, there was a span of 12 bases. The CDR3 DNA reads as TGTGCCAGCAGCTTGTTTACCCTTCAAAACTATGGCTACACCTTC. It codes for CASSLFTLQNYGYTF.

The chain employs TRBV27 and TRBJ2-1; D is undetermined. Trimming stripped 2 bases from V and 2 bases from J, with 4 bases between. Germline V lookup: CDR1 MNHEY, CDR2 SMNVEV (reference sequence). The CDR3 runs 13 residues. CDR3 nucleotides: TGTGCCAGCAGTTTACCTCCCTACAATGAGCAGTTCTTC. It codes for CASSLPPYNEQFF.

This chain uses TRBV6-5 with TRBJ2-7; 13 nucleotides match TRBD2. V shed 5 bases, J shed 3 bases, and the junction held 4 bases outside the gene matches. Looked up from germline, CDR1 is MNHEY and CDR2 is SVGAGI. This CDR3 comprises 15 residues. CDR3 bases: TGTGCCAGCAGTCCCCGGACTAGCGGGAGCTACGAGCAGTACTTC. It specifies CASSPRTSGSYEQYF.

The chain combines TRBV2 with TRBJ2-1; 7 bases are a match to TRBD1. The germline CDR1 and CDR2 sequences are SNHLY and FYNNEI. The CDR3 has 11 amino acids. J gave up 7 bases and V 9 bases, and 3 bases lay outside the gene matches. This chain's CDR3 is CARLTGNEQFF. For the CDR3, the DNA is TGTGCCAGGTTGACAGGGAATGAGCAGTTCTTC.

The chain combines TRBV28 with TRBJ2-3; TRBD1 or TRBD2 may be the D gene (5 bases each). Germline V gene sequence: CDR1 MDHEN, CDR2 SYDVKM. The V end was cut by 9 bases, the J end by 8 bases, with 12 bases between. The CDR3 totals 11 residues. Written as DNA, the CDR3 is TGTGCCAGTGGGGACGGCGGTACGCAGTATTTT. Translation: CASGDGGTQYF.

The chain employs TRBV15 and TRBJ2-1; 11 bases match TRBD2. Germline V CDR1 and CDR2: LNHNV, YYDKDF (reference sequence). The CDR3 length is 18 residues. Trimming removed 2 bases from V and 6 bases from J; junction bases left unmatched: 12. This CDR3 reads CATSRRRLRLAGCNEQFF. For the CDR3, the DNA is TGTGCCACCAGCAGAAGACGGCTGAGACTAGCGGGGTGCAATGAGCAGTTCTTC. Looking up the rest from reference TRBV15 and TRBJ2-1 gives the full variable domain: DAMVIQNPRYQVTQFGKPVTLSCSQTLNHNVMYWYQQKSSQAPKLLFHYYDKDFNNEADTPDNFQSRRPNTSFCFLDIRSPGLGDTAMYLCATSRRRLRLAGCNEQFFGPGTRLTVL.

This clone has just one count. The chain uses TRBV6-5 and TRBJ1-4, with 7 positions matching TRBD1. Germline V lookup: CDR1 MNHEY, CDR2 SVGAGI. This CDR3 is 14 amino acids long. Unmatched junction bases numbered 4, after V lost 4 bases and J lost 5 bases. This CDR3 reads CASSFTGANEKLFF. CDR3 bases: TGTGCCAGCAGTTTTACAGGGGCGAATGAAAAACTGTTTTTT.

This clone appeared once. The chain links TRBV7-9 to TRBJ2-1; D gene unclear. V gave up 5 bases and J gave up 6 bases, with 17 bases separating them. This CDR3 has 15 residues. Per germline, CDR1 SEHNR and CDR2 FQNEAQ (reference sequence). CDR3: CASSHPINLLNEQFF. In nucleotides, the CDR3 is TGTGCCAGCAGCCACCCGATAAATTTACTCAATGAGCAGTTCTTC.

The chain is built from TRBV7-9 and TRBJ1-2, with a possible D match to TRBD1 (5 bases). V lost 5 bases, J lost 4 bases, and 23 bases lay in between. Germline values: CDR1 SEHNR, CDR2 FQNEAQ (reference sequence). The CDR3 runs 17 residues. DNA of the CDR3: TGTGCCAGCAGCCCAATCCTCCAGGGTCGCCCGGGCTATGGCTACACCTTC. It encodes CASSPILQGRPGYGYTF.

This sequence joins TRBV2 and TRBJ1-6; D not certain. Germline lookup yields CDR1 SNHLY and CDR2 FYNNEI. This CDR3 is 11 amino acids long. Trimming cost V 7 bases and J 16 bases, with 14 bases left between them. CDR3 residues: CASTTDIVLHF. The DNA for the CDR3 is TGTGCCAGCACCACCGACATCGTTCTCCACTTT.

This CDR3 reads CASSLSGGDTNEQFF. CDR3 bases: TGTGCCAGCAGTTTAAGCGGGGGGGATACCAATGAGCAGTTCTTC. The rearrangement uses TRBV6-2 or TRBV6-3 and TRBJ2-1; 10 nucleotides align to TRBD2. This CDR3 has 15 amino acids. CDR1 is MNHEY and CDR2 is SVGEGT in the germline V gene. With V trimmed by 4 bases and J by 6 bases, 6 bases remained unmatched.